The sample holds a few counts of the clone carrying this T cell receptor beta chain. Its target is unknown. The data are from a study of blood T cells in healthy people across ages. Regarding the study as a whole: A greater number of naive CD4+ cells and higher diversity distinguished long-lived donors from aged donors. With naive T cell percentage, TCR beta diversity showed a strong correlation.

This CDR3 has 16 residues. Germline lookup yields CDR1 SGHDN and CDR2 FVKESK. V was trimmed by 4 bases and J by 1 base, leaving 16 bases between them. The use of a sample-barcoded 5' primer and a J-beta primer mix characterized a second PCR of about 7 to 12 cycles. MiXCR, applied by TCRdb to the 5' RACE reads, yields one record per CDR3 protein. The sample includes roughly 410,000 distinct CDR3 sequences, about 52% seen only once; the top ten take 45% to 65%. The clonotype was recovered from a man aged 55-75 years in good health. V usage is TRBV14 and J usage is TRBJ2-5; D possibly corresponds to TRBD2 (6 bases). Sequencing used blood. The CDR3 nucleotides read TGTGCCAGCAGCCCTGGGACTGGGTGGGCCCAAGAGACCCAGTACTTC. It yields the protein CASSPGTGWAQETQYF.